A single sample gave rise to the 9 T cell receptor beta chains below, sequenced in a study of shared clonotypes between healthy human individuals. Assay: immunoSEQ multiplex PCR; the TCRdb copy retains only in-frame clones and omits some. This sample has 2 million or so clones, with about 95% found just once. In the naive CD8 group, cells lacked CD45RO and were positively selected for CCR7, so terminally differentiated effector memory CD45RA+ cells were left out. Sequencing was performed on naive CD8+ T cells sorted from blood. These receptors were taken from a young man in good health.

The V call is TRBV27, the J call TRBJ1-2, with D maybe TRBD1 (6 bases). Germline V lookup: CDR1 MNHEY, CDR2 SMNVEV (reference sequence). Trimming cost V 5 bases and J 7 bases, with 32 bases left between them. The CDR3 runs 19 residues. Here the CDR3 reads CASSPHPPGHHTDQGGYTF. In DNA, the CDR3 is TGTGCCAGCAGTCCCCACCCCCCGGGACACCACACGGATCAGGGTGGCTACACCTTC.

In nucleotides, the CDR3 is TGCGCCAGCAGCCCGACTAGAAGGGACATTCAGTACTTC. It translates to CASSPTRRDIQYF. The chain employs TRBV10-2 and TRBJ2-4; maybe TRBD2 (6 bases). The germline V gene has CDR1 WSHSY and CDR2 SAAADI. There are 13 residues in the CDR3. V lost 6 bases and J lost 8, with 14 bases in between.

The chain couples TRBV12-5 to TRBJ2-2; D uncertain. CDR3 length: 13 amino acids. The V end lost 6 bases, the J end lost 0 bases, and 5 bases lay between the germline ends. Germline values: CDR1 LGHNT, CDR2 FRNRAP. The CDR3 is CASGVPNTGELFF. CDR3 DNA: TGTGCTAGTGGGGTACCGAACACCGGGGAGCTGTTTTTT.

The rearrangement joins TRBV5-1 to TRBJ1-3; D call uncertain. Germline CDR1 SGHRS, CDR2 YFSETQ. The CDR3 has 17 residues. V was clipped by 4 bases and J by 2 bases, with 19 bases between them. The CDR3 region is CASSPESPEGTGNTIYF. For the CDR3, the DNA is TGCGCCAGCAGCCCGGAGAGCCCCGAAGGGACTGGAAACACCATATATTTT.

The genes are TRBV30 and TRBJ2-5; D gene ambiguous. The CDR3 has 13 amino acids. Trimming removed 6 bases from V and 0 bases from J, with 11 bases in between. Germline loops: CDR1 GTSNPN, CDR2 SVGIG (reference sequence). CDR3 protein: CACLPGDQETQYF. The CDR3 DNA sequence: TGTGCCTGCCTACCAGGAGACCAAGAGACCCAGTACTTC.

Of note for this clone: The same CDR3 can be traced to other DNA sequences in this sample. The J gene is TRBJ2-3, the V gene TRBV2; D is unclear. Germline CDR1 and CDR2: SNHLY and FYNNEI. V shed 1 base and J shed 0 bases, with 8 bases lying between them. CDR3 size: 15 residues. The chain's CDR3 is CASSEGQTSTDTQYF. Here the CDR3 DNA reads TGTGCCAGCAGTGAAGGGCAGACTAGCACAGATACGCAGTATTTT.

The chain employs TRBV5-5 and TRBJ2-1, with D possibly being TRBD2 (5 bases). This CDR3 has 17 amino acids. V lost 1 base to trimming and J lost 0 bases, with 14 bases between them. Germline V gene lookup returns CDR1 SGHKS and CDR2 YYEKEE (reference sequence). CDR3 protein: CASSLNLVGSSYNEQFF. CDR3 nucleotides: TGTGCCAGCAGCTTGAACTTGGTGGGGAGCTCCTACAATGAGCAGTTCTTC.

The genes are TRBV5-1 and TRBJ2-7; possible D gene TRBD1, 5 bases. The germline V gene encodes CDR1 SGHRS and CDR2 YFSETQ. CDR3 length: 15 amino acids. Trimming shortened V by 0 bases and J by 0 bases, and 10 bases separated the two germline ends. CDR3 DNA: TGCGCCAGCAGCTTGGTGGCAGGGAACTCCTACGAGCAGTACTTC. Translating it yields CASSLVAGNSYEQYF.

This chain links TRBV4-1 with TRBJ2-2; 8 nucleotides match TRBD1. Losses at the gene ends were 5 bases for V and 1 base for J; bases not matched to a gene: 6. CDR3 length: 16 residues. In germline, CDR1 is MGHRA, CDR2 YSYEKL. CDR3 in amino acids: CASSKAGTGNTGELFF. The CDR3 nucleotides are TGCGCCAGCAGCAAAGCCGGGACAGGGAACACCGGGGAGCTGTTTTTT.